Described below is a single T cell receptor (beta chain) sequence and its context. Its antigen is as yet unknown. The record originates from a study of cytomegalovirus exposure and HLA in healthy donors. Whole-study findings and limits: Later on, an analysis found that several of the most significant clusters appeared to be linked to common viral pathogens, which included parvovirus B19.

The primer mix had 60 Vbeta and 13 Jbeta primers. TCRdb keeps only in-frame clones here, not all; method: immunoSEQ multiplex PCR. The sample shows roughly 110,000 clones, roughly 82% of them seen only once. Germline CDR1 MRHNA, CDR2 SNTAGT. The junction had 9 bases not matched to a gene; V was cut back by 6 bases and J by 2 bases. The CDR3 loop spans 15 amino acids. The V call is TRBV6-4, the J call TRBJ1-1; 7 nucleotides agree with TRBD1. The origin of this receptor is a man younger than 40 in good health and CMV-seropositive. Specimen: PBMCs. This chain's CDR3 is CASRVRDSYNTEAFF. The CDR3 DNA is TGTGCCAGCAGGGTCCGGGACAGTTATAACACTGAAGCTTTCTTT.